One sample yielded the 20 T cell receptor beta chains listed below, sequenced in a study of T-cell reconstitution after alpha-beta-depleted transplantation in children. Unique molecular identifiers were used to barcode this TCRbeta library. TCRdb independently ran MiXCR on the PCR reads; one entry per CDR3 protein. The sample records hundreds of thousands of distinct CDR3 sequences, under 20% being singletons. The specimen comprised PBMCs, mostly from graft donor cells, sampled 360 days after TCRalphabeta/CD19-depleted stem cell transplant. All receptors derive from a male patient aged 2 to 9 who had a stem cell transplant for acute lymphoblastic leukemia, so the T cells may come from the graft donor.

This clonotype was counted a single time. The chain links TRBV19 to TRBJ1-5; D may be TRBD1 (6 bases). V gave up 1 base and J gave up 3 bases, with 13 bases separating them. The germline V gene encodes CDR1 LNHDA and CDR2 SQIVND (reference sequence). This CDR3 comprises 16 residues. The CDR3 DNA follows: TGTGCCAGTAGTATAGGGGCAGGGGTCGTCAATCAGCCCCAGCATTTT. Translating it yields CASSIGAGVVNQPQHF. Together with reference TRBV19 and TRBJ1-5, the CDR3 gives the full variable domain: DGGITQSPKYLFRKEGQNVTLSCEQNLNHDAMYWYRQDPGQGLRLIYYSQIVNDFQKGDIAEGYSVSREKKESFPLTVTSAQKNPTAFYLCASSIGAGVVNQPQHFGDGTRLSIL.

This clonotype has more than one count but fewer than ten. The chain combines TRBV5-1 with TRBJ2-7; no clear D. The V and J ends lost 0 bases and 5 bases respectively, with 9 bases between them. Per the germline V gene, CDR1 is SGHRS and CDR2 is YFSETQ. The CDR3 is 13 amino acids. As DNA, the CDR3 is TGCGCCAGCAGCTTGGAGTTCCGGGACGAGCAGTACTTC. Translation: CASSLEFRDEQYF.

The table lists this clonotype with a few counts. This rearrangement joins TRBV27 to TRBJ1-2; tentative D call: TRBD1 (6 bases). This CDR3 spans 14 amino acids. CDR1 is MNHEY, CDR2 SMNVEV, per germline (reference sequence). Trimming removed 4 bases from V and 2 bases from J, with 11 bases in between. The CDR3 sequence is CASSSPGTNYGYTF. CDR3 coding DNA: TGTGCCAGCAGTTCTCCCGGGACAAACTATGGCTACACCTTC.

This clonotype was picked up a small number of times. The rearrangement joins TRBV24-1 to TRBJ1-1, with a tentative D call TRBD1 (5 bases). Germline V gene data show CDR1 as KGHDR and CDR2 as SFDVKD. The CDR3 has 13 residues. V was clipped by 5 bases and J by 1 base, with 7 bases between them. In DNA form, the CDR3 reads TGTGCCACCAGTGGGGGCACGAACACTGAAGCTTTCTTT. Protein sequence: CATSGGTNTEAFF.

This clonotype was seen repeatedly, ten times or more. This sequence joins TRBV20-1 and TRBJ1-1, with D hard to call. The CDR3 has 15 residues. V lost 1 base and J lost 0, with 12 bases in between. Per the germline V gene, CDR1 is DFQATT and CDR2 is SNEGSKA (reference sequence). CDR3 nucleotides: TGCAGTGCTAGAGGCCATAACTTGTTGAACACTGAAGCTTTCTTT. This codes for CSARGHNLLNTEAFF.

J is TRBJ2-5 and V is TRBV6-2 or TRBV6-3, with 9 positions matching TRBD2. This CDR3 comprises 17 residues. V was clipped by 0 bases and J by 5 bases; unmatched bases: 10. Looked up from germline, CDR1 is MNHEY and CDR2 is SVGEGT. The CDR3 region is CASSYSIRGGDSETQYF. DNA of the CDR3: TGTGCCAGCAGTTACTCGATCCGCGGGGGGGATTCGGAGACCCAGTACTTC.

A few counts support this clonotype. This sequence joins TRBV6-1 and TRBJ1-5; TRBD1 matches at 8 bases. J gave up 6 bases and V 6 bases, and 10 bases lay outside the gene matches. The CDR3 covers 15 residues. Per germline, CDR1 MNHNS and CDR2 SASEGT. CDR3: CASRREGTGAQPQHF. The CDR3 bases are TGTGCCAGCAGGAGGGAGGGGACAGGCGCTCAGCCCCAGCATTTT.

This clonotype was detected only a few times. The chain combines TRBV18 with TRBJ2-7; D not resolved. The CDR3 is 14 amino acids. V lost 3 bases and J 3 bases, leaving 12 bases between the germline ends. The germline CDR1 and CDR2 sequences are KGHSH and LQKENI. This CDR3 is CASSPGVGLYEQYF. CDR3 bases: TGTGCCAGCTCACCCGGCGTAGGGCTCTACGAGCAGTACTTC.

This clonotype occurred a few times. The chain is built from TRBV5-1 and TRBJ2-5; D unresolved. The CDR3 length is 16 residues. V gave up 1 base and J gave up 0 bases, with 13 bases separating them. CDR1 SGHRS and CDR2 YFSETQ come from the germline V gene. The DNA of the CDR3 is TGCGCCAGCAGCTTGTTTAAGCTTCTGGACCAAGAGACCCAGTACTTC. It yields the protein CASSLFKLLDQETQYF.

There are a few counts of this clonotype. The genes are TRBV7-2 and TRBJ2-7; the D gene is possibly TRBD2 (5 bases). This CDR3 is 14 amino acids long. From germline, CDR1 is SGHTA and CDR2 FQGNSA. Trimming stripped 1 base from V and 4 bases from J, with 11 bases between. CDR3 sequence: CASSLEAPGYEQYF. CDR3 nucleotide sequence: TGTGCCAGCAGCTTAGAAGCTCCGGGATACGAGCAGTACTTC.

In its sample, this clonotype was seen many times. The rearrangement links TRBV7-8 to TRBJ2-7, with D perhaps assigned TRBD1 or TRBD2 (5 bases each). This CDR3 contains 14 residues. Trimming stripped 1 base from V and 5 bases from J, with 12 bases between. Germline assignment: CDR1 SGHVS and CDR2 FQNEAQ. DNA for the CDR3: TGTGCCAGCAGCTTAGGGTCCAGGGAGCACGAGCAGTACTTC. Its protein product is CASSLGSREHEQYF.

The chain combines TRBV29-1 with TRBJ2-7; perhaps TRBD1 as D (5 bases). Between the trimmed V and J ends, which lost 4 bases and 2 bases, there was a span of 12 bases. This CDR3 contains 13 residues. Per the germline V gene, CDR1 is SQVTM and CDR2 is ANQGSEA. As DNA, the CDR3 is TGCAGCGTTGGTTTTGGACACCCCTACGAGCAGTACTTC. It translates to CSVGFGHPYEQYF.

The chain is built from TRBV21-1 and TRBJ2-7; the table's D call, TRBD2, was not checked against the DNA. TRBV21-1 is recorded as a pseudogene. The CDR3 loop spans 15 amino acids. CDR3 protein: CASSKGRQGDHEQYF. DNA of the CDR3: TGTGCCAGCAGCAAAGGTCGGCAGGGAGACCACGAGCAGTACTTC.

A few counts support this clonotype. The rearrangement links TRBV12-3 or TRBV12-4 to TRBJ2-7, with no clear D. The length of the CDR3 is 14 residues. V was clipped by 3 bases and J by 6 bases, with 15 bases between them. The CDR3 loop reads CASSLEPHQGEQYF. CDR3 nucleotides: TGTGCCAGCAGTTTGGAACCCCACCAAGGCGAGCAGTACTTC.

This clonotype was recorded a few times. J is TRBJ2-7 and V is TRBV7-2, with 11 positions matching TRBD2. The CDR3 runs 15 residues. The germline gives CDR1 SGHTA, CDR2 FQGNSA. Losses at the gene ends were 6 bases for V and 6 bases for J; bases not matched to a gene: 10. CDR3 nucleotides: TGTGCCAGCAGTTATACTAGCGGGAGCTTGATCGAGCAGTACTTC. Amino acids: CASSYTSGSLIEQYF. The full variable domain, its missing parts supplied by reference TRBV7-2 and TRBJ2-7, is GAGVSQSPSNKVTEKGKDVELRCDPISGHTALYWYRQSLGQGLEFLIYFQGNSAPDKSGLPSDRFSAERTGGSVSTLTIQRTQQEDSAVYLCASSYTSGSLIEQYFGPGTRLTVT.

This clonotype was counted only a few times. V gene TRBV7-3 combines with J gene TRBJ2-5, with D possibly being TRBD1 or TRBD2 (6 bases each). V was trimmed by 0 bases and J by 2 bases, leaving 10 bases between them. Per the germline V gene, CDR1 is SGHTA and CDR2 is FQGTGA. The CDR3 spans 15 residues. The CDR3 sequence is CASSLTGGPQETQYF. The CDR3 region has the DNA TGTGCCAGCAGCTTAACAGGGGGGCCTCAAGAGACCCAGTACTTC.

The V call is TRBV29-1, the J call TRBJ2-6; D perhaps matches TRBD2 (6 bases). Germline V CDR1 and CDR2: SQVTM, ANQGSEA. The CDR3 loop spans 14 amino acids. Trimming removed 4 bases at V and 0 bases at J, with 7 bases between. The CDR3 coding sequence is TGCAGCGTTGTCGGGGGCTCTGGGGCCAACGTCCTGACTTTC. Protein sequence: CSVVGGSGANVLTF.

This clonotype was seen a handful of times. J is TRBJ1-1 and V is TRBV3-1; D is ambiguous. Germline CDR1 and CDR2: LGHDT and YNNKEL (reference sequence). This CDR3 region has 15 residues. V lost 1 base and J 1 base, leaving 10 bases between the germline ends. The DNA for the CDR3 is TGTGCCAGCAGCCAAGCGTTTTCAGGGAACACTGAAGCTTTCTTT. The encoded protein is CASSQAFSGNTEAFF.

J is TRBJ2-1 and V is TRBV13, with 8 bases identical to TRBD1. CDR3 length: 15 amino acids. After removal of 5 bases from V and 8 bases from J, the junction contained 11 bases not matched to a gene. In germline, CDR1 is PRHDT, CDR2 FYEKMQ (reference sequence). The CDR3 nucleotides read TGTGCCAGCAGCACCCCTGGACAGGGTGGGGATGAGCAGTTCTTC. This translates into CASSTPGQGGDEQFF.

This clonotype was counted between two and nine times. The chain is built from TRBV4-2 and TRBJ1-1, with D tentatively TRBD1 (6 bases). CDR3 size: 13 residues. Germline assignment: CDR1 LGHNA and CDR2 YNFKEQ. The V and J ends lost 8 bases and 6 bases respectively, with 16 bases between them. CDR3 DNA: TGTGCCAGCGGTTCACAGGGCCGAGCTGAAGCTTTCTTT. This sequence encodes CASGSQGRAEAFF.